This T cell receptor beta chain was observed in a study of shared clonotypes between healthy human individuals (dated by TCRdb to the early 2020s). Study-wide context: A few men and a couple of women, aged 18 to 49 years, made up the cohort. To increase sequencing depth and limit assay-specific biases, different laboratories used diverse techniques to prepare libraries and sequence TCR repertoires. Between about 0.94 and 8.9 billion PBMCs per donor were obtained by leukapheresis. To estimate repertoire size and how much clonotypes are shared between individuals, the study performed deep sequencing of blood TCR repertoires from roughly five healthy adults. Per donor, three plates each were used for CD4 naive and CD4 memory, two for CD8 naive, and one for CD8 memory. What the study reported, not specific to this receptor: The genetic and exposure-history diversity represented was limited by the small number of donors. Pairwise subsampling indicated that sequencing depth was expected to affect the degree of clonotype sharing among donors. Compared with non-shared clonotypes, the clonotypes found in all four sorted-subset donors had higher generation probabilities. Sampling was restricted to blood, and TCR repertoires in tissues likely differ from the TCR repertoires found in blood. Incomplete sequencing was indicated by rarefaction of sorted-subset datasets, despite the large sequencing depth. Naive subsets generally had larger estimated clonotype richness than memory subsets. Sharing across a few donors was observed for around 5% of naive CD4, 3% to 4% of naive CD8, over 2% of memory CD4, and about 0.4% of memory CD8 clonotypes.

Comment on this clone: The antigen it recognizes is unknown. No much larger clone is present one base from it, and per-base qualities are unavailable.

Using the deep immunoSEQ assay, TCR CDR3 regions were amplified from genomic DNA by multiplex PCR. Extracted genomic DNA from each cell subset was distributed evenly across all wells of several immunoSEQ 96-well plates, and each plate was treated as a replicate. Each replicate PCR for sorted subsets received approximately 220 ng genomic DNA, equal to about 30,000 T cell genomes. Purified libraries were measured with a Qubit 3.0 fluorometer, size-checked on a Bioanalyzer 2100, and measured again with the KAPA Library Quantification kit. Every immunoSEQ 96-well plate was sequenced on a separate single-read 150-cycle Illumina NextSeq 550 flow cell. The authors' pipeline ran thus. The immunoSEQ output contained only junctional sequences without quality scores, so filtering could not match that applied to full-length reads. To assign V/J genes and CDR3, sequences were annotated against IMGT germline references using PyIR, a Python wrapper for IgBLAST v1.9. Reads with weak V/J assignments (E-value above 1e-6), missing CDR3, stop codons, out-of-frame junctions, or ambiguous translated residues were removed. V3J clonotypes were defined as sequences sharing an identical inferred V gene, J gene, and CDR3 amino acid sequence. To compute the percentage overlap between repertoires, the number of shared unique clonotypes was divided by the size of the smaller repertoire. RTK rarefaction, the Chao1 estimator, and Recon v2.1 estimates of unobserved clonotypes were used to assess repertoire richness. OLGA was used to compute generation probabilities for all TCRbeta clonotypes that the gDNA method yielded from several donors. Not all clones reach the TCRdb copy of this immuneACCESS table, which keeps in-frame sequences only. Checked studies attribute under half of the gap to unresolved V genes and leave the rest unexplained. V, J and clone size are those of that table, while D and trimming were read from the DNA. A total of millions of clones appear in this sample, 85% to 95% of them only once. The ten largest clones take up approximately 0.13% of the sample.

Healthy HIV-negative adults with no recently reported acute infections or vaccinations were included as donors. Only Caucasian adults living in Nashville, Tennessee, USA were represented among the donors. CD4+ T cells were enriched by magnetic negative selection, after which naive cells were positively selected on CD45RA and the negative fraction was taken as the memory subset. Blood was obtained by leukapheresis, after which PBMCs were separated by Ficoll-Histopaque density gradient centrifugation and cryopreserved in liquid nitrogen vapor phase. Analytical flow cytometry was used to check the purity and quantity of each magnetically sorted T cell population. Each sorted fraction had its genomic DNA isolated and then quantified by UV absorbance on a Nanodrop 2000c. As encoded in the germline V gene, CDR1 is MNHEY while CDR2 is SVGAGI. V gives up 5 bases and J gives up 4 bases, and the segment between their germline ends measures 14 bases. From cysteine to phenylalanine, the CDR3 is 15 amino acids long. Just the 45-base CDR3 DNA is kept, in frame starting at base 1.

The chain is assembled from TRBV6-5 and TRBJ2-2; the D region possibly corresponds to TRBD1 (6 bases align). Material for sequencing was naive CD4+ T cells sorted from blood. The cell subset or site label, read with the paper, signifies: CD45RA+ positively selected. The sequence was collected from a man in his late teens or twenties in good health. The CDR3 protein: CASSLFGTSTGELFF. The DNA sequence is given as TGTGCCAGCAGTCTCTTCGGGACATCCACCGGGGAGCTGTTTTTT.